One and the same sample provided the 22 T cell receptor beta chains below, sequenced in a study of CD4 T cells in relation to SARS-CoV-2 and coronaviruses. Produced via immunoSEQ multiplex PCR; TCRdb's table is partial and in-frame only. The sample carries approximately 50,000 clones, around 90% recorded once. The specimen was naive CD4+ T cells from PBMCs. As for subset: naive CD4+ T cells isolated by negative enrichment. These receptors were collected from an adult with COVID-19.

This clone was seen once. This chain links TRBV6-2 or TRBV6-3 with TRBJ2-5, with 9 bases aligning to TRBD2. V lost 4 bases and J lost 7; bases outside the gene matches: 4. This CDR3 region has 13 residues. CDR1 MNHEY and CDR2 SVGEGT come from the germline V gene. Here the CDR3 reads CASSFSGSGTQYF. The CDR3 bases are TGTGCCAGCAGTTTTAGCGGGAGTGGGACCCAGTACTTC.

V and J are TRBV10-3 and TRBJ2-7; tentative D call: TRBD2 (5 bases). CDR1 is ENHRY, CDR2 SYGVKD, per germline. The CDR3 has 11 amino acids. The V and J ends lost 4 bases and 4 bases respectively, with 5 bases between them. CDR3 amino acids: CAISGGYEQYF. As DNA, the CDR3 is TGTGCCATCAGTGGAGGGTACGAGCAGTACTTC.

V usage is TRBV7-9 and J usage is TRBJ2-5, with D perhaps matching TRBD2 (5 bases). CDR3 length: 17 amino acids. V was shortened by 5 bases and J by 4 bases, with 23 bases between the two germline ends. Germline CDR1 is SEHNR and CDR2 is FQNEAQ (reference sequence). The CDR3 region has the DNA TGTGCCAGCAGCCCCTTCGGAGGTTCTCATTCCCCAGAGACCCAGTACTTC. Amino acids: CASSPFGGSHSPETQYF.

This sequence joins TRBV4-1 and TRBJ2-7; TRBD1 agrees at 7 bases. CDR1 is MGHRA and CDR2 is YSYEKL in the germline V gene. Unmatched junction bases numbered 4, after V lost 2 bases and J lost 3 bases. The CDR3 extends over 14 amino acids. The CDR3 spells CASSQTGVNYEQYF. The CDR3 nucleotides read TGCGCCAGCAGCCAAACAGGGGTTAACTACGAGCAGTACTTC.

The chain combines TRBV6-6 with TRBJ2-7, with a tentative D call TRBD2 (5 bases). This CDR3 region has 13 residues. Trimming removed 8 bases from V and 2 bases from J, with 13 bases in between. Germline V gene sequence: CDR1 MNHNY, CDR2 SVGAGI (reference sequence). In DNA, the CDR3 is TGTGCCAGCTCTTATGAGAGGGCCTACGAGCAGTACTTC. Its translation is CASSYERAYEQYF.

The V gene is TRBV7-8, the J gene TRBJ2-1; 12 nucleotides match TRBD2. After removal of 1 base from V and 8 bases from J, the junction contained 3 bases not matched to a gene. The CDR3 has 15 amino acids. The V gene's germline CDR1 is SGHVS and CDR2 FQNEAQ. The CDR3 DNA reads as TGTGCCAGCAGCTTAGGGCTAGCGGGGGGGGATGAGCAGTTCTTC. The encoded protein is CASSLGLAGGDEQFF. Filled out from reference TRBV7-8 and TRBJ2-1, the complete variable domain reads GAGVSQSPRYKVAKRGQDVALRCDPISGHVSLFWYQQALGQGPEFLTYFQNEAQLDKSGLPSDRFFAERPEGSVSTLKIQRTQQEDSAVYLCASSLGLAGGDEQFFGPGTRLTVL.

The chain employs TRBV2 and TRBJ1-3, with D possibly being TRBD1 (5 bases). The CDR3 runs 15 residues. Trimming removed 10 bases at V and 0 bases at J, with 16 bases between. Germline CDR1 reads SNHLY; CDR2 reads FYNNEI. The CDR3 region is CATKFGTLSGNTIYF. CDR3 in DNA: TGTGCCACCAAATTCGGGACCCTCTCTGGAAACACCATATATTTT. Variable domain in full (rest from reference TRBV2 and TRBJ1-3): EPEVTQTPSHQVTQMGQEVILRCVPISNHLYFYWYRQILGQKVEFLVSFYNNEISEKSEIFDDQFSVERPDGSNFTLKIRSTKLEDSAMYFCATKFGTLSGNTIYFGEGSWLTVV.

This chain uses TRBV18 with TRBJ1-6, with D unclear. Germline V lookup: CDR1 KGHSH, CDR2 LQKENI. V was trimmed by 4 bases and J by 0 bases, leaving 7 bases between them. This CDR3 contains 15 residues. Here the CDR3 reads CASSQRVSYNSPLHF. As DNA, the CDR3 is TGTGCCAGCTCACAACGGGTCTCCTATAATTCACCCCTCCACTTT.

The chain has TRBV6-2 or TRBV6-3 and TRBJ1-4; 7 positions agree with TRBD1. J gave up 7 bases and V 6 bases, and 5 bases lay outside the gene matches. Germline-derived CDR1 and CDR2 are MNHEY and SVGEGT. The CDR3 runs to 13 residues. As DNA, the CDR3 is TGTGCCAGCAGCAAGGACAGGATTGAAAAACTGTTTTTT. Amino acid sequence: CASSKDRIEKLFF.

V usage is TRBV3-1 (or the pseudogene TRBV3-2) and J usage is TRBJ2-3; D is undetermined. Germline V gene data show CDR1 as LGHDT and CDR2 as YNNKEL (reference sequence). The CDR3 has 14 amino acids. The V end lost 5 bases, the J end lost 6 bases, and 15 bases lay between the germline ends. CDR3 sequence reads: CASSYSREADTQYF. The CDR3 coding sequence is TGTGCCAGCAGCTACAGTCGAGAGGCGGATACGCAGTATTTT.

The rearrangement uses TRBV28 and TRBJ2-7; TRBD1 is a possible D gene (6 bases). CDR3 length: 14 residues. Germline V gene data show CDR1 as MDHEN and CDR2 as SYDVKM. V lost 3 bases and J 5 bases, leaving 14 bases between the germline ends. CDR3 bases: TGTGCCAGCAGTTTTTCGCAGGGGTCCAACGAGCAGTACTTC. It is translated as CASSFSQGSNEQYF.

The V gene is TRBV2, the J gene TRBJ1-2; D is uncertain. The V end was cut by 4 bases, the J end by 4 bases, with 13 bases between. The CDR3 loop spans 14 amino acids. In germline, CDR1 is SNHLY, CDR2 FYNNEI. The CDR3 region is CASSGRARLYGYTF. The DNA of the CDR3 is TGTGCCAGCAGTGGAAGGGCACGCCTCTATGGCTACACCTTC. Variable domain in full (rest from reference TRBV2 and TRBJ1-2): EPEVTQTPSHQVTQMGQEVILRCVPISNHLYFYWYRQILGQKVEFLVSFYNNEISEKSEIFDDQFSVERPDGSNFTLKIRSTKLEDSAMYFCASSGRARLYGYTFGSGTRLTVV.

This rearrangement joins TRBV2 to TRBJ2-3; D uncertain. Germline V gives CDR1 SNHLY, CDR2 FYNNEI. V was trimmed by 7 bases and J by 3 bases, leaving 2 bases between them. CDR3 length: 10 amino acids. DNA for the CDR3: TGTGCCAGCATGACAGATACGCAGTATTTT. It codes for CASMTDTQYF.

The rearrangement links TRBV10-1 to TRBJ1-1, with D possibly TRBD1 on 5 matching bases. V was pared by 7 bases and J by 2 bases, with 11 bases between. This CDR3 has 13 amino acids. The V gene's germline CDR1 is WNHNN and CDR2 SYGVQD (reference sequence). CDR3 in amino acids: CASTSDSNTEAFF. The DNA of the CDR3 is TGCGCCAGCACCAGCGACAGCAACACTGAAGCTTTCTTT.

The genes are TRBV6-5 and TRBJ1-3; 8 bases align to TRBD1. The CDR3 has 14 residues. V trimming: 6 bases; J trimming: 8 bases; junction bases outside the gene matches: 9. Germline V gene data show CDR1 as MNHEY and CDR2 as SVGAGI. CDR3 protein: CASSRGQATDTIYF. The DNA for the CDR3 is TGTGCCAGCAGCCGGGGACAGGCGACGGACACCATATATTTT.

This clone was counted a few times. The V call is TRBV7-2, the J call TRBJ1-5; D unresolved. The CDR3 length is 15 residues. V was cut by 4 bases and J by 0 bases, with 10 bases left in between. In germline, CDR1 is SGHTA, CDR2 FQGNSA. The CDR3 coding sequence is TGTGCCAGCAGCTCGACTCCTAATAGCAATCAGCCCCAGCATTTT. Protein: CASSSTPNSNQPQHF.

This chain connects TRBV2 to TRBJ1-5; D remains unclear. Germline loops: CDR1 SNHLY, CDR2 FYNNEI. The CDR3 length is 14 residues. Trimming left V 2 bases short and J 6 bases short, with 11 bases between. The CDR3 DNA reads TGTGCCAGCAGTGAAAGGGTGGAGGGTCAGCCCCAGCATTTT. This encodes CASSERVEGQPQHF.

This chain joins TRBV28 and TRBJ1-2; weak D call: TRBD1 (5 bases). The CDR3 has 14 residues. Germline assignment: CDR1 MDHEN and CDR2 SYDVKM. Trimming took 4 bases from V and 5 from J, leaving 14 bases between them. CDR3 in amino acids: CASSSQGAGYGYTF. CDR3 nucleotide sequence: TGTGCCAGCAGTTCGCAGGGTGCGGGGTATGGCTACACCTTC.

This chain joins TRBV28 and TRBJ2-1, with TRBD1 matching over 7 bases. The germline V gene has CDR1 MDHEN and CDR2 SYDVKM. The CDR3 is 18 amino acids. V was clipped by 4 bases and J by 7 bases; unmatched bases: 19. The CDR3 DNA reads TGTGCCAGCAGTTCAATATCTCCTACAGGGACAGTTTGGAATGAGCAGTTCTTC. Residues: CASSSISPTGTVWNEQFF.

The genes are TRBV5-1 and TRBJ1-4; TRBD1 matches at 9 bases. Germline CDR1 reads SGHRS; CDR2 reads YFSETQ. This CDR3 is 17 amino acids long. The junction had 11 bases not matched to a gene; V was cut back by 0 bases and J by 8 bases. For the CDR3, the DNA is TGCGCCAGCAGCTTGGCCGCTCCTGGACAGGGGAACGAAAAACTGTTTTTT. The encoded protein is CASSLAAPGQGNEKLFF. Together with reference TRBV5-1 and TRBJ1-4, the CDR3 gives the full variable domain: KAGVTQTPRYLIKTRGQQVTLSCSPISGHRSVSWYQQTPGQGLQFLFEYFSETQRNKGNFPGRFSGRQFSNSRSEMNVSTLELGDSALYLCASSLAAPGQGNEKLFFGSGTQLSVL.

The count of this clone is one. The chain joins TRBV20-1 to TRBJ2-7; 9 bases map to TRBD1. CDR3 length equals 13 residues. CDR1 is DFQATT and CDR2 is SNEGSKA in the germline V gene (reference sequence). J was trimmed by 5 bases and V by 3 bases; bases with no gene match: 5. CDR3 loop: CSASRDREDEQYF. CDR3 bases: TGCAGTGCTAGTCGGGACAGGGAGGACGAGCAGTACTTC.

This clone was seen only a few times. V gene TRBV4-2 combines with J gene TRBJ2-1, with TRBD2 identical over 10 bases. There are 16 residues in the CDR3. Germline loops: CDR1 LGHNA, CDR2 YNFKEQ. V lost 3 bases, J lost 4 bases, and 6 bases stayed unmatched. Here the CDR3 reads CASSQLAGGFYNEQFF. Written as DNA, the CDR3 is TGTGCCAGCAGCCAGTTAGCGGGGGGATTTTACAATGAGCAGTTCTTC.